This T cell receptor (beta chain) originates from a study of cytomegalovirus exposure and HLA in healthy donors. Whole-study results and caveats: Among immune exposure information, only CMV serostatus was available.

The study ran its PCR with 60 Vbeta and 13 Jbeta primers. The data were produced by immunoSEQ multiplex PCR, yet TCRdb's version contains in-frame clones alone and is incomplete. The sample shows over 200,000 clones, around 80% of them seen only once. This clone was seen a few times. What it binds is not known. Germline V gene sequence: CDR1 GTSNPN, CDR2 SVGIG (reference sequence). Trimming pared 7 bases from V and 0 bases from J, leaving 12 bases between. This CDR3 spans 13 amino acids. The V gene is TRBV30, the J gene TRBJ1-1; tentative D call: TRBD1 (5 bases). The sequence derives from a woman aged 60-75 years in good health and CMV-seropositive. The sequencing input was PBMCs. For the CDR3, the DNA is TGTGCCTCGGGCACAGGCCTGAACACTGAAGCTTTCTTT. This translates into CASGTGLNTEAFF.